This TCR beta chain is drawn from a study of blood T cell repertoires in COVID-19. The data were produced by immunoSEQ multiplex PCR, yet TCRdb's version contains in-frame clones alone and is incomplete. The table records a few hundred thousand clones, 70% to 85% of them present only once. This clone was seen a single time. V was pared by 2 bases and J by 6 bases, with 8 bases between. The CDR3 sequence is 11 residues long. Germline V gives CDR1 GTSNPN, CDR2 SVGIG (reference sequence). The receptor's source is a human donor with acute or convalescent COVID-19. The donor label of this sample is uncertain. The chain links TRBV30 to TRBJ2-7; D gene uncertain. The sequenced material came from peripheral blood. The CDR3 spells CAWSTGFEQYF. The CDR3 DNA sequence: TGTGCCTGGAGTACGGGTTTCGAGCAGTACTTC.